This T cell receptor beta chain originates from a study of blood T cell repertoires in COVID-19. This CDR3 is 14 amino acids long. Germline CDR1 is ENHRY and CDR2 is SYGVKD. The V gene lost 3 bases and the J gene lost 0 bases, with 6 bases spanning the gap. Residents of about two dozen US areas, aged roughly 18 to 89 years, made up the participants. Assignment of participants to cohorts was predicated upon participant-reported clinical history. Per the original data handling: Reference gene primer amplification in the assay estimated nucleated cell counts. Measured with immunoSEQ multiplex PCR; TCRdb has only the in-frame clones, and not every one. The DNA was the basis for D and trimming; V, J and clone size are from that table. The repertoire has a few hundred thousand clones, approximately 86% of them found once; the top ten carry 8.9%.

Source material: PBMCs or T cells enriched from blood (not recorded which). The sequence came from a woman in her late teens or twenties who had recovered from COVID-19. The chain links TRBV10-3 to TRBJ2-1; a possible D gene is TRBD1 (5 bases). The CDR3 is CAISDQGSYNEQFF. The CDR3 DNA follows: TGTGCCATCAGTGATCAGGGCTCCTACAATGAGCAGTTCTTC.